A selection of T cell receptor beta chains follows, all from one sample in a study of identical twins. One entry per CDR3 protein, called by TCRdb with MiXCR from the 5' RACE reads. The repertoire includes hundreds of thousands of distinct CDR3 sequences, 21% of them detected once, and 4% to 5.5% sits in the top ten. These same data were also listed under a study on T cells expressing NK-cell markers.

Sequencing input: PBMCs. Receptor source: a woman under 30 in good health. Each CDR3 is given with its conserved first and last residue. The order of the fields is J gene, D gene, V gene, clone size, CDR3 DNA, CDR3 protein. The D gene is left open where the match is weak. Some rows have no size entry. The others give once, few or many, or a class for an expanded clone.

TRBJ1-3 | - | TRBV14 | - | TGTGCCAGCAGCCAACAAAATCTCAGAACTGGAAACACCATATATTTT | CASSQQNLRTGNTIYF
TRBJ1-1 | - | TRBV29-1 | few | TGCAGCGTGTTCTCGGGCACTGAAGCTTTCTTT | CSVFSGTEAFF
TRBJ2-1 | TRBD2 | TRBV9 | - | TGTGCCAGCAGCGTAGGGCGGGGGGGCCCGGATGAGCAGTTCTTC | CASSVGRGGPDEQFF
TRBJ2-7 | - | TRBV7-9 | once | TGTGCCAGCAGCTACAGGGCTTTAGACCTCTACGAGCAGTACTTC | CASSYRALDLYEQYF
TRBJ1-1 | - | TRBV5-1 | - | TGCGCCAGCAGCTTGGCCCGCAGCATGAACACTGAAGCTTTCTTT | CASSLARSMNTEAFF
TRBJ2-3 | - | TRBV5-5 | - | TGTGCCAGCAGCGAACCCACTATTAGAGATACGCAGTATTTT | CASSEPTIRDTQYF
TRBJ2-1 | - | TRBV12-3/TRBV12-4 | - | TGTGCCAGCAGTGTTCCGGGACTTAGCTCCTACAATGAGCAGTTCTTC | CASSVPGLSSYNEQFF
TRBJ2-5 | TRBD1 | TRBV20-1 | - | TGCAGTCCAACCCGGGACAGAGGGCCGGAGACCCAGTACTTC | CSPTRDRGPETQYF
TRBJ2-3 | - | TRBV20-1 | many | TGCAGTGCTCCCCGGCAGGGTGGTGATACGCAGTATTTT | CSAPRQGGDTQYF
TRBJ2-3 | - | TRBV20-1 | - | TGCAGTGCTAGAGATGGGCGGACTAGCACAGATACGCAGTATTTT | CSARDGRTSTDTQYF
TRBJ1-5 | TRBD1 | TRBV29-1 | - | TGCAGCGGTCGGACAGGTTGGGATCAGCCCCAGCATTTT | CSGRTGWDQPQHF
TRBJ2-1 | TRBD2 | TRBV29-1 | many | TGCAGCGACAGACTAGCGGGAGGAGGGGATGAGCAGTTCTTC | CSDRLAGGGDEQFF
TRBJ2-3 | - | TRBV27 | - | TGTGCCAGCAGGGTAGGGGGCACAGATACGCAGTATTTT | CASRVGGTDTQYF
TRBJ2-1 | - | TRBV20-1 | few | TGCAGTGCTAGCCGCCTAGGACCCCTCGCCTACAATGAGCAGTTCTTC | CSASRLGPLAYNEQFF
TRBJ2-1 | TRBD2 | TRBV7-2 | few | TGTGCCAGCAAAAGGGGGCTAGCGGGGTACAATGAGCAGTTCTTC | CASKRGLAGYNEQFF
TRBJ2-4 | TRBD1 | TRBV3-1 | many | TGTGCCAGCAGCCGGGACAGGGGTGTCAAAAACATTCAGTACTTC | CASSRDRGVKNIQYF
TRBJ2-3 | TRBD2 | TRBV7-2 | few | TGTGCCAGCAGCCTACTAGCGGGAGGACGGGAAGATACGCAGTATTTT | CASSLLAGGREDTQYF
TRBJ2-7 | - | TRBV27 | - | TGTGCCAGCAGTTGGACCGGGACGGATAGCTCCTACGAGCAGTACTTC | CASSWTGTDSSYEQYF
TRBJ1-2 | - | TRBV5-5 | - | TGTGCCAGCAGCTCAGCTCCCACCGGACCTAACTATGGCTACACCTTC | CASSSAPTGPNYGYTF
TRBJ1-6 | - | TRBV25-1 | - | TGTGCCAGCAGCCTACCCCAAGGGGCCCTCCACTTT | CASSLPQGALHF
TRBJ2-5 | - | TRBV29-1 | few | TGCAGCGGGGGGAGAGGGGCCGGACAAGAGACCCAGTACTTC | CSGGRGAGQETQYF
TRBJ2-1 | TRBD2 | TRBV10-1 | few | TGCGCCAGCAGTGTGGGGACTAGCGGGGGCGCTCAGCAGTTCTTC | CASSVGTSGGAQQFF
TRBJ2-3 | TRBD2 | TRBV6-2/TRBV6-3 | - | TGTGCCAGCAGTCTCCTGACTAGCGGGAGCAGGAGGGATACGCAGTATTTT | CASSLLTSGSRRDTQYF
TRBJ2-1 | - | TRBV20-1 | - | TGCAGTGCAACCGGCCGGGACTCAGATTACAATGAGCAGTTCTTC | CSATGRDSDYNEQFF
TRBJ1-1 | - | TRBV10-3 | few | TGTGCCATCACCCGAGGAGCGAGGGAAGAAGCTTTCTTT | CAITRGAREEAFF
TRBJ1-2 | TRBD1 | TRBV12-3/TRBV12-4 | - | TGTGCCAGTTCCCGCCGGGACAGGGATGGCTACACCTTC | CASSRRDRDGYTF
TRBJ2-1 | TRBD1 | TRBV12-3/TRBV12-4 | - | TGTGCCAGCAGTTTAGCGGGACAGGGGGCAGGGGAGCAGTTCTTC | CASSLAGQGAGEQFF
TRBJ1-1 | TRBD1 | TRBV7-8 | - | TGTGCCAGCAGCAAAAGCCGGGACAGGGACACTGAAGCTTTCTTT | CASSKSRDRDTEAFF
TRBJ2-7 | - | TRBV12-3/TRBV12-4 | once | TGTGCCAGCAGTTCTAGGGGGGGGGGAGGCCACGAGCAGTACTTC | CASSSRGGGGHEQYF
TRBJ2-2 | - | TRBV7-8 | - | TGTGCCAGCAGCTTAGGCGATAGACAGGGGGAGCTGTTTTTT | CASSLGDRQGELFF
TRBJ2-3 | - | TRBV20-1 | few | TGCAGTGCTCTCCGACGAGGAGTAGATACGCAGTATTTT | CSALRRGVDTQYF
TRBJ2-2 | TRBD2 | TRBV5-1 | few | TGCGCCAGCAGCTCCGGACTAGCGGGAGTAATTGATGAGCTGTTTTTT | CASSSGLAGVIDELFF
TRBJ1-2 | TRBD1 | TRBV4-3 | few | TGCGCCAGCAGCCAAGGGACAGGGGGCTACTATGGCTACACCTTC | CASSQGTGGYYGYTF
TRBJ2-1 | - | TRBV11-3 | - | TGTGCCAGCAGCTTAGACTCCTTTTCCTTATACAATGAGCAGTTCTTC | CASSLDSFSLYNEQFF
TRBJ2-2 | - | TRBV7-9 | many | TGTGCCAGCAGCTTCGGGGCCGGGGAGCTGTTTTTT | CASSFGAGELFF
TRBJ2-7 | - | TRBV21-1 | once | TGTGCCAGCAGCAGGGTACTAGCGGGAGTGGGTGAGCAGTACTTC | CASSRVLAGVGEQYF
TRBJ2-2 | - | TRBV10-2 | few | TGCGCCAGCAGTCGCTCAGGGCCCGGGGAGCTGTTTTTT | CASSRSGPGELFF
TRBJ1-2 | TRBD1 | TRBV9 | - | TGTGCCAGCAGCGTAGACCCCGGCAGGGGGGGAGATGGCTACACCTTC | CASSVDPGRGGDGYTF
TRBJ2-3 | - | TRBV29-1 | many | TGCAGCGTTGATGTAGGTGCAGATACGCAGTATTTT | CSVDVGADTQYF
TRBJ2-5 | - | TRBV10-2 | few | TGCGCCAGCAGTGAGTCGATCAGTCGACAACAAGAGACCCAGTACTTC | CASSESISRQQETQYF
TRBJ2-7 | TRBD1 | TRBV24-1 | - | TGTGCCACCAGTGACCTAACCCGGGACAGCCTGATCTCCTACGAGCAGTACTTC | CATSDLTRDSLISYEQYF
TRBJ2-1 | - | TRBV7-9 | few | TGTGCCAGCATCAAACTGGGGGAGCAGTTCTTC | CASIKLGEQFF
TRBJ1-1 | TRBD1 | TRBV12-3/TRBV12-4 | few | TGTGCCAGCAGTCAAAGGACAGGGGGCTACACTGAAGCTTTCTTT | CASSQRTGGYTEAFF
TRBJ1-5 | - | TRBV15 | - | TGTGCCACCAGCAGAGCAGGGGTTGAAAGCAATCAGCCCCAGCATTTT | CATSRAGVESNQPQHF
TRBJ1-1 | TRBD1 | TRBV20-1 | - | TGCAGTGCTCAGCTACAGGGGGTCACTGAAGCTTTCTTT | CSAQLQGVTEAFF
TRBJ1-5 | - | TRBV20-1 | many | TGCAGTGCAACTACCGGTAATGGCAATCAGCCCCAGCATTTT | CSATTGNGNQPQHF
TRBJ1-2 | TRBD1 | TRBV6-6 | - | TGTACCAGCAGTCCAGGGGGCGGCTACACCTTC | CTSSPGGGYTF
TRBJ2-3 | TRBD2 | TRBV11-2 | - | TGTGCCAGCAGCGACCCAGGGATAGCGGGGGACCAAGATACGCAGTATTTT | CASSDPGIAGDQDTQYF
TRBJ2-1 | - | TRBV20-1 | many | TGCAGTGCTTCCCCGTCGTGGGTCCTGAATGAGCAGTTCTTC | CSASPSWVLNEQFF
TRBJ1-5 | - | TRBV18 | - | TGTGCCAGCTCACCCGGGGAATATCAGCCCCAGCATTTT | CASSPGEYQPQHF